The table lists the clone carrying this TCR beta chain with many counts. The length of the CDR3 is 15 residues. V lost 4 bases, J lost 0 bases, and 11 bases lay in between. CDR1 is SGDLS, CDR2 YYNGEE, per germline. This sample was included in a study of neurological immune-mediated disorders. TCRdb reprocessed the 5' RACE reads with MiXCR, giving one entry per CDR3 protein. The sample yields tens of thousands of distinct CDR3 sequences, around 3.5% seen once. The TCR originated in a woman aged 25 to 45 with multiple sclerosis. The chain is built from TRBV9 and TRBJ1-5, with D possibly being TRBD1 (5 bases). Sequencing used PBMCs. This chain's CDR3 is CASSRGRNSNQPQHF. The DNA of the CDR3 is TGTGCCAGCAGCAGGGGACGGAATAGCAATCAGCCCCAGCATTTT.